This TCR beta chain appears in the sequencing data of a study of memory CD4+ T cells and cytomegalovirus serostatus (dated by TCRdb to about 2019). Some background on the complete study: The roughly 35 healthy Belgian adults in the cohort included 9 who were CMV seropositive and 24 who were CMV seronegative. To replicate a published TCR-based CMV serostatus classifier, the study sequenced CD4+ memory TCRbeta repertoires from a Belgian cohort whose cytomegalovirus serostatus was known.

This clone was found once. Its antigen is unknown. The sample holds no much larger clone one base away, and base qualities are not on file. Broad study findings and their caveats: CMV serostatus prediction reached a median bootstrapped AUC of about 0.95 with the original framework and around 0.91 with a US-trained random forest. Only CD4+CD45RO+ memory cells were sequenced, unlike the original study, which covered naive and memory CD4+ and CD8+ populations. The original-framework classifier achieved a median bootstrapped AUC of approximately 0.95 with a 95% CI of 0.76-1.00 on the Belgian cohort. Among the 150 to 200 previously reported CMV-associated TCRbeta sequences, roughly 68 showed up in the CD4+ memory repertoires, with each one found in between one and five individuals. The results were interpreted as suggesting that the CMV-associated TCR signature is mostly present in the CD4+ memory repertoire.

Genomic DNA was extracted from sorted cells with the Quick-DNA Microprep Kit. Amplification of TCRbeta DNA was done with the immunoSEQ hsTCRbeta kit, following the protocol from the manufacturer. TCRbeta libraries were sequenced on an Illumina MiSeq instrument. Turning to the authors' computational methods: Following removal of out-of-frame sequences, 2,204,828 distinct TCRbeta sequences were retained, with an average of about 61,000 per individual. Each individual was scored using the number of 164 previously reported CMV-associated TCRbeta sequences that the individual carried and the total number of productive distinct TCRbeta sequences. A beta-binomial model was reimplemented in Python, and scikit-learn random forests with default parameters were trained on data from the US cohort. On the Belgian cohort, classifier performance was reported as the median AUC, along with percentile confidence intervals, across 10,000 bootstrap iterations. TCRdb re-hosts the immuneACCESS table, in-frame sequences only. Its copies lack some clones; in the studies checked, an unresolved V gene accounts for under half of them, and the cause for the rest is not known. That table supplies the V and J calls and clone size; D and trimming were determined from the DNA. The sample table contains about 59,000 clones; only one count was recorded for roughly 81% of them. The top ten hold around 1% of the sample.

V sheds 1 base and J sheds 0 bases, leaving 10 bases between their ends. CDR1 SGHAT and CDR2 FQNNGV are derived from the germline V gene. The CDR3 measures 15 amino acids from cysteine to phenylalanine. The kept DNA is CDR3 alone, 45 bases in frame from the first base. A FACSAria II was used to sort memory CD4+ T cells, defined as single viable CD3+CD4+CD8-CD45RO+ cells. CMV serostatus was assessed using a Roche Elecsys assay, by which serum IgG against CMV pp150, pp28, p38 and p52 was detected. After the samples were thawed, total CD4+ T cells were enriched through positive selection using CD4 magnetic microbeads. Samples originated from another study that specifically interrogated the CD4+ T cell memory repertoire. Following standard operating procedures, peripheral blood mononuclear cells were isolated and cryopreserved, while serum was kept at -80 degrees C. The staining relied on CD3-PerCP (BW264/56), CD4-APC (RPA-T4), CD45RO-PE (UCHT1) and CD8-Pacific Orange (3B5) antibodies, and Sytox blue was used to exclude non-viable cells.

Sequenced material: memory CD4+ T cells from blood. The V and J genes are TRBV11-2 and TRBJ2-7; the D segment cannot be called with confidence. The source is an adult in good health and CMV-seronegative. For the CDR3, the sequence is CASSLAAISSYEQYF. The DNA reads TGTGCCAGCAGCTTAGCGGCCATCAGCTCCTACGAGCAGTACTTC.